This TCR beta chain was observed in a study of T cell responses to AZD1222 COVID-19 vaccine. The germline CDR1 and CDR2 sequences are SNHLY and FYNNEI. The CDR3 is 14 residues long. Trimming removed 4 bases from V and 6 bases from J; junction bases left unmatched: 6. TCRdb's copy holds only in-frame clones and misses some; the assay was immunoSEQ multiplex PCR. The table lists tens of thousands of clones, around 86% of them singletons, with about 2.5% in the top ten. Notes on this clone: No antigen is known for it.

Overall study findings and caveats: Reports say nearly half of spike-specific TCRs go after unmutated variant regions. Donor demographics were predominantly white British with a female majority; clonal diversity may be underestimated.

The sample here was peripheral blood, taken on day 0 of AZD1222 vaccination. This receptor was obtained from an adult in good health. The chain is built from TRBV2 and TRBJ1-1; 9 nucleotides agree with TRBD1. The chain's CDR3 is CASSGGQGGPEAFF. The CDR3 nucleotides are TGTGCCAGCAGTGGGGGACAGGGAGGACCTGAAGCTTTCTTT.